Presented here are 29 T cell receptor beta chains from one specimen sequenced in a study of blood T cell repertoires in COVID-19. The table came from immunoSEQ multiplex PCR; TCRdb's copy has only in-frame clones and leaves some out. The sample has 150,000 to 200,000 clones; approximately 83% are singletons. The sample taken for sequencing was peripheral blood. The receptors originated from a human donor with active or convalescent COVID-19. The donor label of this sample is uncertain.

V is TRBV23-1 and J is TRBJ1-1; D ambiguous. TRBV23-1 is recorded as an ORF, its role being uncertain. CDR3 size: 16 residues. Trimming removed 4 bases at V and 0 bases at J, with 15 bases between. CDR3 in amino acids: CASSRLIAGLNTEAFF. The CDR3 DNA follows: TGCGCCAGCAGTCGATTGATCGCAGGCCTGAACACTGAAGCTTTCTTT.

This rearrangement joins TRBV19 to TRBJ2-1, with TRBD1 matching over 7 bases. CDR1 LNHDA and CDR2 SQIVND come from the germline V gene (reference sequence). This CDR3 has 14 residues. The trim removed 7 bases at V and 8 bases at J, leaving 11 bases unmatched. CDR3 region: CASKTGTDIDEQFF. CDR3 nucleotide sequence: TGTGCCAGTAAAACCGGGACAGACATCGATGAGCAGTTCTTC.

This clone was seen only a few times. This chain links TRBV7-3 with TRBJ2-7; 10 positions match TRBD1. J gave up 3 bases and V 7 bases, and 6 bases lay outside the gene matches. This CDR3 spans 14 amino acids. Germline values: CDR1 SGHTA, CDR2 FQGTGA. DNA for the CDR3: TGTGCCAGCAAACCGACAGGGGGCCACTACGAGCAGTACTTC. Amino acid sequence: CASKPTGGHYEQYF.

The chain uses TRBV19 and TRBJ1-4, with D perhaps TRBD1 (5 bases). Deletions cut 6 bases from V and 2 bases from J, with 10 bases between. The CDR3 has 14 amino acids. CDR1 and CDR2 from the germline V gene are LNHDA and SQIVND (reference sequence). CDR3 in amino acids: CASRTQVTNEKLFF. CDR3 DNA: TGTGCCAGTAGGACACAGGTGACTAATGAAAAACTGTTTTTT.

The chain links TRBV27 to TRBJ2-7; 11 bases are shared with TRBD2. V lost 3 bases, J lost 2 bases, and 3 bases stayed unmatched. The CDR3 covers 15 residues. CDR1 and CDR2 from the germline V gene are MNHEY and SMNVEV (reference sequence). CDR3 sequence: CASSFLAGGAYEQYF. DNA of the CDR3: TGTGCCAGCAGTTTTCTAGCGGGGGGTGCCTACGAGCAGTACTTC.

The chain has TRBV24-1 and TRBJ2-2, with D hard to call. The CDR3 covers 14 residues. Trimming shortened V by 6 bases and J by 4 bases, and 11 bases separated the two germline ends. Germline CDR1 KGHDR, CDR2 SFDVKD. The CDR3 DNA is TGTGCCACCAGTCAGACCGCTAGCACCGGGGAGCTGTTTTTT. Amino acids: CATSQTASTGELFF.

V usage is TRBV5-1 and J usage is TRBJ1-1; D perhaps matches TRBD1 (6 bases). Germline CDR1 reads SGHRS; CDR2 reads YFSETQ. CDR3 length: 14 amino acids. V dropped 2 bases and J dropped 2 bases, with 10 bases sitting between them. The CDR3: CASSFRTDNTEAFF. CDR3 in DNA: TGCGCCAGCAGCTTCCGGACAGATAACACTGAAGCTTTCTTT.

The V call is TRBV2, the J call TRBJ1-1; maybe TRBD1 (5 bases). V was clipped by 6 bases and J by 0 bases, with 14 bases between them. CDR1 is SNHLY, CDR2 FYNNEI, per germline. The CDR3 covers 15 residues. The CDR3 region has the DNA TGTGCCAGCAGCGAAAGACAGATGATGAACACTGAAGCTTTCTTT. This codes for CASSERQMMNTEAFF.

In its sample, this clone was seen a few times. CDR3 loop: CASSLIQGRTGELFF. The CDR3 nucleotides are TGTGCCAGCAGTTTGATACAGGGCCGAACCGGGGAGCTGTTTTTT. The chain employs TRBV27 and TRBJ2-2; D possibly corresponds to TRBD1 (6 bases). CDR3 size: 15 residues. CDR1 and CDR2 (germline): MNHEY, SMNVEV (reference sequence). The V gene lost 3 bases and the J gene lost 5 bases, with 13 bases spanning the gap.

The V and J genes are TRBV5-6 and TRBJ1-1; no definite D call. V was pared by 1 base and J by 0 bases, with 4 bases between. Germline V CDR1 and CDR2: SGHDT, YYEEEE. The CDR3 has 13 amino acids. CDR3 sequence: CASSLTVNTEAFF. The CDR3 nucleotides are TGTGCCAGCAGCTTGACAGTGAACACTGAAGCTTTCTTT.

The V and J genes are TRBV7-6 and TRBJ2-7; TRBD2 matches at 13 bases. J gave up 1 base and V 1 base, and 1 base lay outside the gene matches. This CDR3 contains 16 residues. The V gene's germline CDR1 is SGHVS and CDR2 FNYEAQ. The CDR3: CASSLGTSGGSYEQYF. CDR3 DNA sequence: TGTGCCAGCAGCTTAGGGACTAGCGGGGGTTCCTACGAGCAGTACTTC.

This clone was picked up one time. V and J are TRBV18 and TRBJ2-3; the match to TRBD1 covers 9 bases. Germline lookup yields CDR1 KGHSH and CDR2 LQKENI. This CDR3 is 15 amino acids long. Trimming removed 8 bases from V and 5 bases from J; junction bases left unmatched: 11. CDR3 loop: CASAGQGRHRDTQYF. CDR3 DNA sequence: TGTGCCAGCGCCGGACAGGGGAGGCATAGAGATACGCAGTATTTT.

In this sample, this clone turned up a few times. The V call is TRBV5-4, the J call TRBJ1-2; possible D gene TRBD1, 5 bases. This CDR3 region has 15 residues. CDR1 SGHNT and CDR2 YYREEE come from the germline V gene (reference sequence). Trimming took 0 bases from V and 8 from J, leaving 17 bases between them. This CDR3 is CASSLGSRDYEGYTF. As DNA, the CDR3 is TGTGCCAGCAGCTTGGGGAGCCGGGACTATGAAGGCTACACCTTC.

This chain uses TRBV12-5 with TRBJ2-1, with D possibly being TRBD2 (7 bases). CDR1 and CDR2 from the germline V gene are LGHNT and FRNRAP. This CDR3 is 15 amino acids long. Trimming shortened V by 2 bases and J by 4 bases, and 12 bases separated the two germline ends. Here the CDR3 reads CASGLWGGRYNEQFF. The DNA of the CDR3 is TGTGCTAGTGGTTTGTGGGGGGGCCGGTACAATGAGCAGTTCTTC.

This rearrangement joins TRBV14 to TRBJ2-5; D is unclear. V gave up 5 bases and J gave up 2 bases, with 12 bases separating them. This CDR3 region has 14 residues. Germline CDR1 and CDR2: SGHDN and FVKESK. CDR3 sequence reads: CASSFDWSQETQYF. Here the CDR3 DNA reads TGTGCCAGCAGCTTTGACTGGAGTCAAGAGACCCAGTACTTC.

The table lists this clone with a few counts. CDR3 residues: CSVAPWDSSTDTQYF. DNA of the CDR3: TGCAGCGTTGCCCCCTGGGACTCTAGCACAGATACGCAGTATTTT. V and J are TRBV29-1 and TRBJ2-3; D is possibly TRBD2 (6 bases). The CDR3 covers 15 residues. CDR1 and CDR2 (germline): SQVTM, ANQGSEA. V lost 4 bases and J 0 bases, leaving 14 bases between the germline ends.

The chain has TRBV7-9 and TRBJ2-7; 8 nucleotides line up with TRBD2. V lost 4 bases and J lost 5; bases outside the gene matches: 10. The CDR3 loop spans 15 amino acids. Germline V gene lookup returns CDR1 SEHNR and CDR2 FQNEAQ (reference sequence). The CDR3 coding sequence is TGTGCCAGCAGCTCCACGGGAGGGGCCGTAGACGAGCAGTACTTC. It is translated as CASSSTGGAVDEQYF.

The chain carries TRBV27 and TRBJ1-2; the D gene is possibly TRBD1 (6 bases). The germline V gene encodes CDR1 MNHEY and CDR2 SMNVEV (reference sequence). V was clipped by 6 bases and J by 1 base, with 9 bases between them. The CDR3 runs 13 residues. The CDR3 nucleotides read TGTGCCAGCAGACAGGGCCTTAACTATGGCTACACCTTC. It specifies CASRQGLNYGYTF.

This chain links TRBV3-1 (or the pseudogene TRBV3-2) with TRBJ2-7, with D perhaps matching TRBD1 (6 bases). Deletions cut 5 bases from V and 4 bases from J, with 18 bases between. Germline CDR1 is LGHDT and CDR2 is YNNKEL (reference sequence). The CDR3 consists of 15 residues. Here the CDR3 reads CASSANREPGYEQYF. CDR3 coding DNA: TGTGCCAGCAGCGCCAACAGGGAACCAGGATACGAGCAGTACTTC.

V usage is TRBV5-1 and J usage is TRBJ2-7; 13 bases are shared with TRBD2. This CDR3 is 16 amino acids long. Trimming at V came to 3 bases and at J to 7 bases, leaving 10 bases not matched to a gene. Germline assignment: CDR1 SGHRS and CDR2 YFSETQ. The CDR3 sequence: CASSYAGTSGKREQYF. The DNA of the CDR3 is TGCGCCAGCAGCTACGCCGGGACTAGCGGGAAAAGGGAGCAGTACTTC.

This chain joins TRBV6-2 or TRBV6-3 and TRBJ2-4; no definite D call. The CDR3 is 12 amino acids. V lost 2 bases and J lost 16, with 15 bases in between. Germline V gene sequence: CDR1 MNHEY, CDR2 SVGEGT. CDR3 coding DNA: TGTGCCAGCAGTTACCCGGTCCCTACGAAATACTTC. Amino acid sequence: CASSYPVPTKYF.

The rearrangement links TRBV15 to TRBJ1-6; D call uncertain. There are 14 residues in the CDR3. The germline V gene has CDR1 LNHNV and CDR2 YYDKDF (reference sequence). The ends were cut back, 4 bases at V and 5 bases at J, with 9 bases in the middle. The CDR3 DNA is TGTGCCACCAGCAAACAGCGGGATAATTCACCCCTCCACTTT. Translated: CATSKQRDNSPLHF.

This chain connects TRBV4-1 to TRBJ2-5, with D possibly matching TRBD1 (7 bases). V was trimmed by 3 bases and J by 4 bases, leaving 21 bases between them. Germline CDR1 MGHRA, CDR2 YSYEKL. CDR3 length: 17 residues. The CDR3 protein is CASSHRGVLAEGETQYF. For the CDR3, the DNA is TGCGCCAGCAGCCACAGGGGGGTACTAGCCGAGGGAGAGACCCAGTACTTC.

The rearrangement joins TRBV30 to TRBJ1-1, with D unclear. Germline V lookup: CDR1 GTSNPN, CDR2 SVGIG (reference sequence). The CDR3 extends over 12 amino acids. V lost 5 bases and J lost 4, with 11 bases in between. CDR3 sequence: CAWAQGSTEAFF. The CDR3 DNA reads TGTGCCTGGGCGCAAGGGAGCACTGAAGCTTTCTTT.

This clone was observed a few times. The chain has TRBV4-2 and TRBJ1-2; D remains ambiguous. The V gene lost 0 bases and the J gene lost 4 bases, with 6 bases spanning the gap. The CDR3 spans 13 residues. CDR1 is LGHNA, CDR2 YNFKEQ, per germline. The DNA for the CDR3 is TGTGCCAGCAGCCAAGAACGGAGCTATGGCTACACCTTC. Residues: CASSQERSYGYTF.

The chain links TRBV7-9 to TRBJ2-3, with D possibly matching TRBD2 (5 bases). From germline, CDR1 is SEHNR and CDR2 FQNEAQ (reference sequence). The CDR3 extends over 14 amino acids. Trimming removed 4 bases from V and 6 bases from J, with 14 bases in between. CDR3 sequence (DNA): TGTGCCAGCAGCTCCCGAACTCGAGGGGATACGCAGTATTTT. Translating it yields CASSSRTRGDTQYF. Together with reference TRBV7-9 and TRBJ2-3, the CDR3 gives the full variable domain: DTGVSQNPRHKITKRGQNVTFRCDPISEHNRLYWYRQTLGQGPEFLTYFQNEAQLEKSRLLSDRFSAERPKGSFSTLEIQRTEQGDSAMYLCASSSRTRGDTQYFGPGTRLTVL.

This clone was detected only once. V gene TRBV4-2 combines with J gene TRBJ1-1; the D gene is possibly TRBD1 (5 bases). Trimming removed 1 base at V and 6 bases at J, with 12 bases between. Germline CDR1 and CDR2: LGHNA and YNFKEQ. This CDR3 comprises 14 residues. CDR3 in DNA: TGTGCCAGCAGCCAAGTCGGGGGGTTCGCTGAAGCTTTCTTT. This gives the protein CASSQVGGFAEAFF.

This sequence joins TRBV4-2 and TRBJ2-7; D perhaps matches TRBD2 (5 bases). Germline CDR1 is LGHNA and CDR2 is YNFKEQ. The CDR3 sequence is 14 residues long. V lost 4 bases and J lost 1, with 11 bases in between. The CDR3 sequence: CASSPGDRSYEQYF. Here the CDR3 DNA reads TGTGCCAGCAGCCCCGGGGATCGGTCCTACGAGCAGTACTTC.

This chain links TRBV6-2 or TRBV6-3 with TRBJ2-2, with 9 bases identical to TRBD2. This CDR3 region has 16 residues. V shed 6 bases, J shed 5 bases, and the junction held 10 bases outside the gene matches. Germline V gene sequence: CDR1 MNHEY, CDR2 SVGEGT. CDR3 sequence: CASSLTSGVGTGELFF. CDR3 DNA sequence: TGTGCCAGCAGCTTGACTAGCGGTGTGGGGACCGGGGAGCTGTTTTTT.